The 30 T cell receptor beta chains reported below all come from one sample, sequenced in a study of blood T cells in healthy people across ages. Sample-barcoded 5' priming and a J-beta primer mix drove a second PCR of roughly 6 to 12 cycles. From the 5' RACE reads, TCRdb called clonotypes with MiXCR, one entry per CDR3 protein. The sample has around 1,700,000 distinct CDR3 sequences; over 25% are singletons. Sample: blood. These receptors were collected from a woman in her twenties or thirties in good health.

The chain uses TRBV3-1 and TRBJ1-2; D not resolved. The CDR3 is 12 amino acids. Trimming stripped 3 bases from V and 4 bases from J, with 6 bases between. The V gene's germline CDR1 is LGHDT and CDR2 YNNKEL (reference sequence). The CDR3 loop is CASSHTAYGYTF. CDR3 nucleotides: TGTGCCAGCAGCCATACGGCCTATGGCTACACCTTC.

J is TRBJ1-4 and V is TRBV28; 9 bases align to TRBD1. V was pared by 6 bases and J by 5 bases, with 13 bases of the junction left unmatched. The germline V gene has CDR1 MDHEN and CDR2 SYDVKM. The CDR3 loop spans 17 amino acids. The CDR3 region has the DNA TGTGCCAGCAGCTCTTCCCGGGACAGGGAATCCAATGAAAAACTGTTTTTT. Protein sequence: CASSSSRDRESNEKLFF.

This chain joins TRBV7-2 and TRBJ2-7; 8 nucleotides agree with TRBD2. This CDR3 has 17 amino acids. The J segment lost 3 bases and the V segment lost 2 bases, leaving 12 bases of the junction unmatched. Looked up from germline, CDR1 is SGHTA and CDR2 is FQGNSA. DNA of the CDR3: TGTGCCAGCAGCTTACCCCCGAGCGGGGGTGGGGACTACGAGCAGTACTTC. Amino acids: CASSLPPSGGGDYEQYF.

This clonotype has a count of ten or more. The J gene is TRBJ2-5, the V gene TRBV7-2; D not certain. V lost 5 bases, J lost 2 bases, and 15 bases lay in between. This CDR3 has 15 residues. Germline CDR1 is SGHTA and CDR2 is FQGNSA. The CDR3 nucleotides read TGTGCCAGCAGCCCCCGGCGGTCAAGGCAAGAGACCCAGTACTTC. Its translation is CASSPRRSRQETQYF.

This clonotype was observed a few times. V and J are TRBV12-3 or TRBV12-4 and TRBJ1-3, with D perhaps matching TRBD1 (5 bases). Trimming removed 5 bases from V and 4 bases from J, with 12 bases in between. The CDR3 has 14 residues. DNA of the CDR3: TGTGCCAGCAGTCCTGGACACGTAGGAAACACCATATATTTT. It is translated as CASSPGHVGNTIYF.

This clonotype was detected a few times. The chain employs TRBV5-1 and TRBJ2-4; 8 nucleotides agree with TRBD1. The CDR3 is 16 residues long. The J segment lost 1 base and the V segment lost 4 bases, leaving 7 bases of the junction unmatched. Germline assignment: CDR1 SGHRS and CDR2 YFSETQ. The CDR3 reads CASSTTGVRAKNIQYF. The CDR3 DNA sequence: TGCGCCAGCAGCACGACAGGGGTGAGGGCCAAAAACATTCAGTACTTC.

The chain couples TRBV12-3 or TRBV12-4 to TRBJ2-5; no firm D call. The CDR3 sequence is 12 residues long. V was trimmed by 3 bases and J by 7 bases, leaving 9 bases between them. CDR3 coding DNA: TGTGCCAGCAGTTTTGGGGTTCCGACCCAGTACTTC. Its protein is CASSFGVPTQYF.

On this clonotype itself: This may be a read error, as it is one base from a much larger clone. The rearrangement joins TRBV4-2 to TRBJ1-2, with D unresolved. The germline V gene encodes CDR1 LGHNA and CDR2 YNFKEQ. This CDR3 is 14 amino acids long. The CDR3 here is CASSQEGWNYGHTF. CDR3 in DNA: TGTGCCAGCAGCCAAGAGGGTTGGAACTATGGCCACACCTTC.

The CDR3 loop reads CASSPPRVRSTEAFF. The CDR3 DNA reads as TGTGCCAGCTCACCACCGCGGGTACGGAGCACTGAAGCTTTCTTT. The gene calls are TRBV18 and TRBJ1-1, with no clear D. The CDR3 sequence is 15 residues long. Germline loops: CDR1 KGHSH, CDR2 LQKENI. V was pared by 0 bases and J by 4 bases, with 12 bases between. Using reference TRBV18 and TRBJ1-1 for the parts outside the CDR3, the full variable domain is NAGVMQNPRHLVRRRGQEARLRCSPMKGHSHVYWYRQLPEEGLKFMVYLQKENIIDESGMPKERFSAEFPKEGPSILRIQQVVRGDSAAYFCASSPPRVRSTEAFFGQGTRLTVV.

The gene calls are TRBV6-5 and TRBJ1-1, with D hard to call. Germline V CDR1 and CDR2: MNHEY, SVGAGI. The CDR3 has 14 residues. V dropped 9 bases and J dropped 1 base, with 15 bases sitting between them. The DNA of the CDR3 is TGTGCCAGGGTGACAACCGGGAAGAACACTGAAGCTTTCTTT. Translated: CARVTTGKNTEAFF.

Concerning this clonotype itself: A much larger clone lies a single base off, so this may be a read error. The J gene is TRBJ2-1, the V gene TRBV29-1; the D call may be TRBD1 or TRBD2 (5 bases each). This CDR3 is 13 amino acids long. In germline, CDR1 is SQVTM, CDR2 ANQGSEA. This CDR3 reads CSVDANRDQERFF. The DNA for the CDR3 is TGCAGCGTTGACGCTAACCGGGACCAAGAGCGGTTCTTC.

The rearrangement joins TRBV6-2 or TRBV6-3 to TRBJ2-4; D call uncertain. Trimming removed 0 bases at V and 2 bases at J, with 20 bases between. Per germline, CDR1 MNHEY and CDR2 SVGEGT. CDR3 length: 19 residues. CDR3 region: CASSYSLRTPNLSKNIQYF. CDR3 nucleotide sequence: TGTGCCAGCAGTTACTCATTACGCACCCCTAATCTATCCAAAAACATTCAGTACTTC.

In its sample, this clonotype was seen many times. The V gene is TRBV10-1, the J gene TRBJ2-7; either TRBD1 or TRBD2 may supply D (5 bases each). The germline CDR1 and CDR2 sequences are WNHNN and SYGVQD (reference sequence). V was pared by 0 bases and J by 2 bases, with 8 bases between. This CDR3 is built from 14 residues. The CDR3, as DNA: TGCGCCAGCAGTGAGTCGGGACGAACCTACGAGCAGTACTTC. Translating it yields CASSESGRTYEQYF.

This clonotype was found a few times. This chain joins TRBV20-1 and TRBJ2-3; 14 positions match TRBD2. Unmatched junction bases numbered 2, after V lost 5 bases and J lost 4 bases. The CDR3 is 14 residues long. Germline V gives CDR1 DFQATT, CDR2 SNEGSKA (reference sequence). CDR3 bases: TGCAGTGCTGGGACTAGCGGGAGCGCAGATACGCAGTATTTT. It is translated as CSAGTSGSADTQYF.

The rearrangement links TRBV10-3 to TRBJ1-5; weak D call: TRBD1 (5 bases). Trimming removed 0 bases at V and 2 bases at J, with 17 bases between. Germline CDR1 and CDR2: ENHRY and SYGVKD. This CDR3 is built from 18 residues. The CDR3 sequence is CAISESGFRGSGNQPQHF. CDR3 nucleotide sequence: TGTGCCATCAGTGAGTCGGGGTTTCGGGGGTCGGGCAATCAGCCCCAGCATTTT.

This clonotype was observed a handful of times. Its ends do not fully match the called genes, so a read error is possible. J is TRBJ2-3 and V is TRBV5-1, with D maybe TRBD2 (5 bases). Germline V gene data show CDR1 as SGHRS and CDR2 as YFSETQ. The CDR3 spans 15 residues. CDR3 region: CASGLETIGYDTQYF. In DNA, the CDR3 is TGCGCCAGCGGCTTGGAGACTATTGGGTACGATACGCAGTATTTT. Based on the CDR3 plus reference TRBV5-1 and TRBJ2-3, the full variable domain is KAGVTQTPRYLIKTRGQQVTLSCSPISGHRSVSWYQQTPGQGLQFLFEYFSETQRNKGNFPGRFSGRQFSNSRSEMNVSTLELGDSALYLCASGLETIGYDTQYFGPGTRLTVL.

As regards this clonotype: One end of the junction does not line up with germline, which may come from a read error. V gene TRBV11-2 combines with J gene TRBJ2-7; TRBD1 aligns across 11 bases. There are 15 residues in the CDR3. The V gene's germline CDR1 is SGHAT and CDR2 FQNNGV. CDR3: CASSQWDRGSYEQDF. CDR3 DNA: TGTGCCAGCAGCCAATGGGACAGGGGGTCATACGAGCAGGACTTC.

The chain links TRBV9 to TRBJ1-5; 10 bases are a match to TRBD1. The germline CDR1 and CDR2 sequences are SGDLS and YYNGEE. The CDR3 spans 16 residues. The V segment lost 3 bases and the J segment 9 bases; nucleotides outside the gene matches: 12. The CDR3 coding sequence is TGTGCCAGCAGCGCTGGGACAGGGGCCCTTGGGCGGCCCCAGCATTTT. Translated, it gives CASSAGTGALGRPQHF. Together with reference TRBV9 and TRBJ1-5, the CDR3 gives the full variable domain: DSGVTQTPKHLITATGQRVTLRCSPRSGDLSVYWYQQSLDQGLQFLIQYYNGEERAKGNILERFSAQQFPDLHSELNLSSLELGDSALYFCASSAGTGALGRPQHFGDGTRLSIL.

In regard to this clonotype: It may be a read error: a sequence one base away is much more abundant. V and J are TRBV9 and TRBJ2-4; D is perhaps TRBD2 (6 bases). The germline CDR1 and CDR2 sequences are SGDLS and YYNGEE. V shed 4 bases and J shed 13 bases, with 24 bases lying between them. CDR3 length: 15 residues. CDR3 bases: TGTGCCAGCAGCAAACGACCGGGACTCAACTACGACCAGTACTTC. Encoded protein: CASSKRPGLNYDQYF.

As to this clonotype: Germline is not matched at one junction end, which may reflect a read error. The chain joins TRBV3-1 to TRBJ1-1; 8 bases are a match to TRBD1. The CDR3 consists of 16 residues. Germline assignment: CDR1 LGHDT and CDR2 YNNKEL (reference sequence). In DNA, the CDR3 is TGTGTCAGCAGCCGAACCCCGGGACAGGCTAACACTGAAGCTTTCTTT. This gives the protein CVSSRTPGQANTEAFF.

This rearrangement joins TRBV2 to TRBJ2-2; a possible D gene is TRBD1 (6 bases). Between the trimmed V and J ends, which lost 7 bases and 8 bases, there was a span of 11 bases. The CDR3 covers 12 residues. Germline CDR1 and CDR2: SNHLY and FYNNEI. CDR3 protein: CASTRGWGELFF. DNA of the CDR3: TGTGCCAGCACGAGGGGGTGGGGGGAGCTGTTTTTT.

On this clonotype: A read error may account for a junction end that differs from germline. This rearrangement joins TRBV10-2 to TRBJ1-1, with 9 positions matching TRBD1. The CDR3 is 18 amino acids. The germline V gene has CDR1 WSHSY and CDR2 SAAADI. CDR3 nucleotide sequence: TGCGCCAGCAGTGAGTCTACAGGGGGCCAATTGGGGGACACTGAAACTTTCTTT. Translating gives CASSESTGGQLGDTETFF.

CDR3 DNA sequence: TGTGCCAGCAGTTACTCGACAGGTCAGAATTCACCCCTCCACTTT. Its translation is CASSYSTGQNSPLHF. The gene calls are TRBV6-5 and TRBJ1-6, with a tentative D call TRBD1 (6 bases). The ends were cut back, 0 bases at V and 7 bases at J, with 10 bases in the middle. The CDR3 is 15 amino acids. CDR1 MNHEY and CDR2 SVGAGI come from the germline V gene.

V usage is TRBV6-2 or TRBV6-3 and J usage is TRBJ2-1, with 7 positions matching TRBD1. This CDR3 has 13 residues. CDR1 is MNHEY, CDR2 SVGEGT, per germline. V lost 8 bases and J lost 2; bases outside the gene matches: 3. CDR3 nucleotides: TGTGCCAGCCGGGACAGCACCTACAATGAGCAGTTCTTC. This sequence encodes CASRDSTYNEQFF.

This clonotype has a count of ten or more. V usage is TRBV27 and J usage is TRBJ2-7; possibly TRBD1 for D (6 bases). The ends were cut back, 6 bases at V and 7 bases at J, with 19 bases in the middle. Germline V CDR1 and CDR2: MNHEY, SMNVEV (reference sequence). CDR3 length: 14 amino acids. CDR3 sequence: CASRPLAGAGEQYF. The CDR3 bases are TGTGCCAGCAGACCCCTAGCAGGGGCTGGTGAGCAGTACTTC.

The chain carries TRBV18 and TRBJ2-2; a weak D match, TRBD1 (6 bases). Germline V CDR1 and CDR2: KGHSH, LQKENI. The CDR3 consists of 16 residues. V was pared by 0 bases and J by 2 bases, with 10 bases between. The CDR3 coding sequence is TGTGCCAGCTCACCACCGGGACACCTCAACACCGGGGAGCTGTTTTTT. Translated, it gives CASSPPGHLNTGELFF.

This clonotype was seen repeatedly, ten times or more. The CDR3, as DNA: TGTGCCAGCAGCCAAGTAATTTTGGGCACAGATACGCAGTATTTT. Translation: CASSQVILGTDTQYF. The rearrangement joins TRBV4-2 to TRBJ2-3; no clear D gene. The germline V gene has CDR1 LGHNA and CDR2 YNFKEQ. V lost 1 base to trimming and J lost 1 base, with 9 bases between them. CDR3 length: 15 residues.

The CDR3 sequence: CASSLGTTGQRNSPLHF. DNA of the CDR3: TGCGCCAGCAGCTTGGGGACTACAGGGCAACGGAATTCACCCCTCCACTTT. This chain links TRBV5-1 with TRBJ1-6, with D possibly TRBD1 on 6 matching bases. The CDR3 sequence is 17 residues long. CDR1 and CDR2 from the germline V gene are SGHRS and YFSETQ. V was trimmed by 0 bases and J by 7 bases, leaving 17 bases between them.

In its sample, this clonotype was seen a few times. The CDR3 sequence is CAIRGASGRGPHQETQYF. CDR3 DNA: TGTGCCATCAGGGGGGCTAGCGGGAGGGGCCCCCACCAAGAGACCCAGTACTTC. V usage is TRBV10-3 and J usage is TRBJ2-5; TRBD2 matches at 12 bases. Germline CDR1 reads ENHRY; CDR2 reads SYGVKD. Trimming at V came to 6 bases and at J to 0 bases, leaving 11 bases not matched to a gene. The CDR3 has 18 amino acids.

The chain employs TRBV6-1 and TRBJ1-2; a possible D gene is TRBD1 (5 bases). The V end lost 6 bases, the J end lost 4 bases, and 18 bases lay between the germline ends. CDR1 and CDR2 from the germline V gene are MNHNS and SASEGT. The CDR3 runs to 15 residues. CDR3 amino acids: CASSTLRGGGYGYTF. CDR3 nucleotide sequence: TGTGCCAGCAGCACCCTGCGCGGGGGTGGCTATGGCTACACCTTC.